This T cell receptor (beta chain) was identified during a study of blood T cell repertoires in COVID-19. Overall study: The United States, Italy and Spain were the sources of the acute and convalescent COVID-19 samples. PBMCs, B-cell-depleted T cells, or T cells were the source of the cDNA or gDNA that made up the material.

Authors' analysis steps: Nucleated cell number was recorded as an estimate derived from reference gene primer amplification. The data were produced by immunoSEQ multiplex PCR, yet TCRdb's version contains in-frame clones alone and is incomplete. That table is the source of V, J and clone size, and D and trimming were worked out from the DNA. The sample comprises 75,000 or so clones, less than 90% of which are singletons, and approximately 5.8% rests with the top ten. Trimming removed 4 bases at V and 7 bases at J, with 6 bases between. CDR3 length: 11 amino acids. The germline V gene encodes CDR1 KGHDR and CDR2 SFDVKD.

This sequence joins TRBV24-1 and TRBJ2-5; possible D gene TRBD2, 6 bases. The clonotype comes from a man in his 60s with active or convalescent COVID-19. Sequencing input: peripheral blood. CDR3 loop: CATSDGGTQYF. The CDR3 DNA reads TGTGCCACCAGTGACGGGGGGACCCAGTACTTC.